Below, 8 T cell receptor beta chains from the same sample are listed, as sequenced in a study of radiotherapy plus CTLA-4 blockade in lung cancer. Produced via immunoSEQ multiplex PCR; TCRdb's table is partial and in-frame only. The table records 95,000 to 150,000 clones, around 90% of them present only once. Source: peripheral blood, taken from a patient treated with radiotherapy plus ipilimumab. These TCRs come from a human donor with non-small cell lung cancer that progressed on radiotherapy plus ipilimumab.

This clone has only one observation. The chain uses TRBV20-1 and TRBJ2-1, with D possibly being TRBD2 (5 bases). Looked up from germline, CDR1 is DFQATT and CDR2 is SNEGSKA (reference sequence). The CDR3 sequence is 10 residues long. Trimming removed 3 bases from V and 9 bases from J, with 6 bases in between. The CDR3 reads CSASRGEQFF. In DNA form, the CDR3 reads TGCAGTGCTAGTCGGGGTGAGCAGTTCTTC.

The chain uses TRBV5-1 and TRBJ1-1; the D gene is possibly TRBD1 (5 bases). V dropped 6 bases and J dropped 4 bases, with 16 bases sitting between them. The germline CDR1 and CDR2 sequences are SGHRS and YFSETQ. The CDR3 contains 14 residues. The CDR3, as DNA: TGCGCCAGCACCTCGAGGGGAGAGGGCACTGAAGCTTTCTTT. It specifies CASTSRGEGTEAFF.

V usage is TRBV5-1 and J usage is TRBJ2-7; TRBD2 agrees at 9 bases. V trimming: 0 bases; J trimming: 6 bases; junction bases outside the gene matches: 7. The CDR3 has 15 amino acids. Germline V lookup: CDR1 SGHRS, CDR2 YFSETQ. The CDR3 is CASSLEGSGRGEQYF. The CDR3 bases are TGCGCCAGCAGCTTGGAAGGTAGCGGGAGAGGCGAGCAGTACTTC.

This sequence joins TRBV14 and TRBJ1-5; D is unresolved. Germline lookup yields CDR1 SGHDN and CDR2 FVKESK. The CDR3 spans 14 residues. The V gene lost 2 bases and the J gene lost 1 base, with 6 bases spanning the gap. The CDR3 protein is CASSQTRSNQPQHF. The DNA of the CDR3 is TGTGCCAGCAGCCAAACTCGAAGCAATCAGCCCCAGCATTTT.

V gene TRBV5-4 combines with J gene TRBJ1-5; the D gene is possibly TRBD1 (6 bases). CDR3 length: 13 residues. The germline V gene has CDR1 SGHNT and CDR2 YYREEE (reference sequence). Trimming cost V 1 base and J 7 bases, with 9 bases left between them. CDR3 sequence: CASSLPGEQPQHF. In nucleotides, the CDR3 is TGTGCCAGCAGCTTGCCAGGGGAACAGCCCCAGCATTTT.

This clone was found once. The genes are TRBV9 and TRBJ2-5; 11 nucleotides agree with TRBD2. V gave up 4 bases and J gave up 5 bases; unmatched junction bases: 10. Germline assignment: CDR1 SGDLS and CDR2 YYNGEE. This CDR3 contains 16 residues. This CDR3 reads CASSPTLAGGYETQYF. In nucleotides, the CDR3 is TGTGCCAGCAGCCCGACCCTAGCGGGAGGTTATGAGACCCAGTACTTC.

This clone has more than one count but fewer than ten. The chain recombines TRBV5-1 with TRBJ2-7, with 7 nucleotides matching TRBD1. Germline V gene lookup returns CDR1 SGHRS and CDR2 YFSETQ. The CDR3 spans 14 residues. Unmatched junction bases numbered 10, after V lost 3 bases and J lost 7 bases. Here the CDR3 reads CASSSGDRVGEQYF. The DNA for the CDR3 is TGCGCCAGCAGCTCGGGTGACAGGGTGGGGGAGCAGTACTTC.

This clone was observed once. The chain combines TRBV19 with TRBJ2-2; perhaps TRBD2 as D (5 bases). The CDR3 covers 14 residues. Germline CDR1 reads LNHDA; CDR2 reads SQIVND (reference sequence). V lost 1 base, J lost 6 bases, and 9 bases lay in between. The CDR3 nucleotides read TGTGCCAGTAGTATAGGGTCAGCGGCCGGGGAGCTGTTTTTT. Its translation is CASSIGSAAGELFF.